Listed below are T cell receptor beta chains from one sample, sequenced in a study of spatial heterogeneity in lung cancer. TCRdb reprocessed the 5' RACE reads with MiXCR, giving one entry per CDR3 protein. Found here are roughly 120,000 distinct CDR3 sequences, roughly 10% of them singletons; the top ten hold around 24%. Sequenced here: PBMCs, sampled at follow-up. These receptors were collected from a female donor with early-stage non-small cell lung cancer. CDR3s include the opening cysteine and the closing phenylalanine or tryptophan. A D gene is named only where the DNA matches it firmly. Some rows have no size entry. The others give once, few or many, or a class for an expanded clone.

length: 13
V: TRBV20-1
size: many
D: NA
J: TRBJ1-1
CDR3: CSANSADDTEAFF
DNA: TGCAGTGCTAACTCGGCAGATGACACTGAAGCTTTCTTT

length: 13
V: TRBV27
size: few
D: NA
J: TRBJ2-7
CDR3: CASSLVGVYEQYF
DNA: TGTGCCAGCAGTTTAGTGGGCGTGTACGAGCAGTACTTC

length: 13
V: TRBV5-1
size: many
D: NA
J: TRBJ2-2
CDR3: CASSLWGPGELFF
DNA: TGCGCCAGCAGCTTGTGGGGACCCGGGGAGCTGTTTTTT

length: 14
V: TRBV12-3/TRBV12-4
size: few
D: NA
J: TRBJ1-1
CDR3: CASSLDHMNTEAFF
DNA: TGTGCCAGCAGTTTAGACCACATGAACACTGAAGCTTTCTTT

length: 13
V: TRBV10-2
size: NA
D: NA
J: TRBJ2-7
CDR3: CASSTGFSYEQYF
DNA: TGCGCCAGCAGTACGGGGTTTTCCTACGAGCAGTACTTC

length: 14
V: TRBV20-1
size: NA
D: NA
J: TRBJ2-1
CDR3: CSARLGRNFNEQFF
DNA: TGCAGTGCTAGATTGGGTAGGAACTTCAATGAGCAGTTCTTC

length: 13
V: TRBV28
size: many
D: NA
J: TRBJ1-2
CDR3: CASSFGVDYGYTF
DNA: TGTGCCAGCAGTTTCGGAGTCGACTATGGCTACACCTTC

length: 15
V: TRBV7-8
size: few
D: NA
J: TRBJ2-7
CDR3: CASSLEVASSYEQYF
DNA: TGTGCCAGCAGCTTAGAGGTCGCATCCTCCTACGAGCAGTACTTC

length: 12
V: TRBV10-3
size: few
D: NA
J: TRBJ2-1
CDR3: CAISEGGTEQFF
DNA: TGTGCCATCAGTGAGGGAGGGACTGAGCAGTTCTTC

length: 14
V: TRBV7-2
size: NA
D: NA
J: TRBJ2-1
CDR3: CASSLVRSRTEQFF
DNA: TGTGCCAGCAGCTTAGTTCGGTCTAGGACTGAGCAGTTCTTC

length: 12
V: TRBV20-1
size: NA
D: NA
J: TRBJ2-1
CDR3: CSAYGGMGEQFF
DNA: TGCAGTGCTTACGGAGGCATGGGTGAGCAGTTCTTC

length: 16
V: TRBV24-1
size: few
D: TRBD2
J: TRBJ2-1
CDR3: CATSVLSGLGVIEQFF
DNA: TGTGCCACCAGTGTTCTTTCGGGACTAGGGGTTATTGAGCAGTTCTTC

length: 15
V: TRBV5-1
size: many
D: TRBD1
J: TRBJ1-2
CDR3: CASSSSGRTGEGYTF
DNA: TGCGCCAGCAGCTCCAGTGGACGGACAGGGGAAGGCTACACCTTC

length: 18
V: TRBV9
size: many
D: TRBD2
J: TRBJ2-3
CDR3: CASSAQLTVSGRAGTQYF
DNA: TGTGCCAGCAGCGCCCAATTAACCGTTAGCGGGAGGGCCGGTACGCAGTATTTT

length: 14
V: TRBV13
size: few
D: NA
J: TRBJ1-2
CDR3: CASRAGLANYGYTF
DNA: TGTGCCAGCAGGGCGGGACTGGCTAACTATGGCTACACCTTC

length: 14
V: TRBV30
size: many
D: TRBD1
J: TRBJ2-7
CDR3: CAWSPGTGANEQYF
DNA: TGTGCCTGGAGTCCCGGGACAGGGGCTAACGAGCAGTACTTC

length: 11
V: TRBV29-1
size: few
D: NA
J: TRBJ2-6
CDR3: CSGGEANVLTF
DNA: TGCAGCGGGGGTGAGGCCAACGTCCTGACTTTC